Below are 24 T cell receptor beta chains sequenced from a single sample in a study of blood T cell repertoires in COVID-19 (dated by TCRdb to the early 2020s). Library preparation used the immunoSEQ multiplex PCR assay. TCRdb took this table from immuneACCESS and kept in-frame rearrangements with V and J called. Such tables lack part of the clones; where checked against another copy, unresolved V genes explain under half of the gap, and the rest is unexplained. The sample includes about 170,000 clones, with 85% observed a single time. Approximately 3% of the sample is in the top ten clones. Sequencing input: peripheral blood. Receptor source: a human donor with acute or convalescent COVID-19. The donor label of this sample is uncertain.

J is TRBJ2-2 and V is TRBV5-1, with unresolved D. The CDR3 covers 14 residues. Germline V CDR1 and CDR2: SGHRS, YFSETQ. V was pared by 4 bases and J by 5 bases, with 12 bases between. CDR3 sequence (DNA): TGCGCCAGCAGCGTACTAACCCTGACCGGGGAGCTGTTTTTT. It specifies CASSVLTLTGELFF.

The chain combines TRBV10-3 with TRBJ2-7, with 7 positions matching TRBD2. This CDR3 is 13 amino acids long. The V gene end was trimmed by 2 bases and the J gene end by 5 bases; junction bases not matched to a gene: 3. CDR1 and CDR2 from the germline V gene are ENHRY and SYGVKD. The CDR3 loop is CAISENGGNEQYF. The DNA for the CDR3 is TGTGCCATCAGTGAGAACGGGGGGAACGAGCAGTACTTC.

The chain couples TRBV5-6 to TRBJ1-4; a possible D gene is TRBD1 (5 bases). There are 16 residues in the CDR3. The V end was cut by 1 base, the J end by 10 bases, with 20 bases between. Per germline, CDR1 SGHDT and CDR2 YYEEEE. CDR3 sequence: CASSLWRRDAGRKLFF. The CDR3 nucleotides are TGTGCCAGCAGCTTGTGGCGCAGGGACGCCGGGAGAAAACTGTTTTTT.

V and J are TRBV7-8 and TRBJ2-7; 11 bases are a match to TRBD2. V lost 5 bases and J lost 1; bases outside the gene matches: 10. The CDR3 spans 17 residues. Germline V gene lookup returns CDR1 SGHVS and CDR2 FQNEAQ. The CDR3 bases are TGTGCCAGCAGCCTCAGGGAACTAGCGGGGGTATCCTACGAGCAGTACTTC. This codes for CASSLRELAGVSYEQYF. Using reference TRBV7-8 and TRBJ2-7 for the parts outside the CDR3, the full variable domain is GAGVSQSPRYKVAKRGQDVALRCDPISGHVSLFWYQQALGQGPEFLTYFQNEAQLDKSGLPSDRFFAERPEGSVSTLKIQRTQQEDSAVYLCASSLRELAGVSYEQYFGPGTRLTVT.

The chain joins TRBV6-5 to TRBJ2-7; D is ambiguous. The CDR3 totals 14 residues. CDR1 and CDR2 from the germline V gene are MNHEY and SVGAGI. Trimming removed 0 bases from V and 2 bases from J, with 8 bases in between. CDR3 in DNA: TGTGCCAGCAGTTACTCATCCCGGGCCTACGAGCAGTACTTC. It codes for CASSYSSRAYEQYF.

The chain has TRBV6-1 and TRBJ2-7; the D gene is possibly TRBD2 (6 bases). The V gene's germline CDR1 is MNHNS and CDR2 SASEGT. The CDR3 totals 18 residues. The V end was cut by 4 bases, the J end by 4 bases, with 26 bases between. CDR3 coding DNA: TGTGCCAGCAGTGCGGGGGAGGTAGCAGCCCCTGGGGTTTACGAGCAGTACTTC. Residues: CASSAGEVAAPGVYEQYF.

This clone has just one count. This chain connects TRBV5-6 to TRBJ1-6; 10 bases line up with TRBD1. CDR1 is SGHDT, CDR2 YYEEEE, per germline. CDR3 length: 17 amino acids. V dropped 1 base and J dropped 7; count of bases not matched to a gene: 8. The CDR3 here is CASSLLPGQGRNSPLHF. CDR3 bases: TGTGCCAGCAGCTTGCTCCCGGGACAGGGGCGCAATTCACCCCTCCACTTT.

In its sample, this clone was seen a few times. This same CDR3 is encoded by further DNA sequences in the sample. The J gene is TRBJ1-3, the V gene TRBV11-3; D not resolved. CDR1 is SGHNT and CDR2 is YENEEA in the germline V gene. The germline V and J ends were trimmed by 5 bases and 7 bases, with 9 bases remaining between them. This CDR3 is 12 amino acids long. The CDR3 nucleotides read TGTGCCAGCAGCCGAGCGGGGAACACCATATATTTT. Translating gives CASSRAGNTIYF.

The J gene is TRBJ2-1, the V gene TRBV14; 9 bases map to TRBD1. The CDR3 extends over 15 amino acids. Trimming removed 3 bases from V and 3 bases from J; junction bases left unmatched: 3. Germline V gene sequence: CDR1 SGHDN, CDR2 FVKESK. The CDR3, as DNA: TGTGCCAGCAGCCACAGACAGGGGGTCTACAATGAGCAGTTCTTC. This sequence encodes CASSHRQGVYNEQFF.

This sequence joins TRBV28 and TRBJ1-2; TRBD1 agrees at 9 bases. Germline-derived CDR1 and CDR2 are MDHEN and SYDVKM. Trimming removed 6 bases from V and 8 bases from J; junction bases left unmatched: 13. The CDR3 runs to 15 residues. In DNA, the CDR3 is TGTGCCAGCAGGCCGCCGGGACAGGGAAACAAGGGCTACACCTTC. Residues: CASRPPGQGNKGYTF.

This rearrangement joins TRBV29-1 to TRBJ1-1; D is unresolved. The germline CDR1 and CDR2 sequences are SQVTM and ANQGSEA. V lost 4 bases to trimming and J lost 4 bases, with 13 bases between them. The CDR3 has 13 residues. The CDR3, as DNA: TGCAGCGTTGTTGTTATGGGAGGCACTGAAGCTTTCTTT. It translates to CSVVVMGGTEAFF.

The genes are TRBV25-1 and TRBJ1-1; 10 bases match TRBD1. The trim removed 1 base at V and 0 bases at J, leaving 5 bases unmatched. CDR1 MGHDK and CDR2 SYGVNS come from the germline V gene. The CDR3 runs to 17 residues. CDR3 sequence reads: CASSELRQGAMNTEAFF. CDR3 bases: TGTGCCAGCAGTGAATTAAGACAGGGGGCCATGAACACTGAAGCTTTCTTT. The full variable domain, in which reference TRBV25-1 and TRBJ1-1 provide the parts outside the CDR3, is EADIYQTPRYLVIGTGKKITLECSQTMGHDKMYWYQQDPGMELHLIHYSYGVNSTEKGDLSSESTVSRIRTEHFPLTLESARPSHTSQYLCASSELRQGAMNTEAFFGQGTRLTVV.

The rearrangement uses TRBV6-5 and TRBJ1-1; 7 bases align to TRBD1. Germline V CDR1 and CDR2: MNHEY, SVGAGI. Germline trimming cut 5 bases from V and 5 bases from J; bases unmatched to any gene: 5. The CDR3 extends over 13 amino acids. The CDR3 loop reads CASSPNRGTEAFF. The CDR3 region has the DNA TGTGCCAGCAGTCCGAACAGGGGAACTGAAGCTTTCTTT.

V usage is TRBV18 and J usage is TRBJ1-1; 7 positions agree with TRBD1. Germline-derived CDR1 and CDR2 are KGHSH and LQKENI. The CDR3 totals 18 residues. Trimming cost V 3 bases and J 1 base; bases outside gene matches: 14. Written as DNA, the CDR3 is TGTGCCAGCTCACCCTCATCACAGAGGGGGCTTGGGAACACTGAAGCTTTCTTT. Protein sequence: CASSPSSQRGLGNTEAFF. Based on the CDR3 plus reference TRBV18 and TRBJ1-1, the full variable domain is NAGVMQNPRHLVRRRGQEARLRCSPMKGHSHVYWYRQLPEEGLKFMVYLQKENIIDESGMPKERFSAEFPKEGPSILRIQQVVRGDSAAYFCASSPSSQRGLGNTEAFFGQGTRLTVV.

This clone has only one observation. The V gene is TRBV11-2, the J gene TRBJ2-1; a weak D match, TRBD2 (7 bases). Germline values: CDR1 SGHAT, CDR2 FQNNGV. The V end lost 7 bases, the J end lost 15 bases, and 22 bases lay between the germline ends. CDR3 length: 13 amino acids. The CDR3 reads CASTRTSVGGGFF. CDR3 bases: TGTGCCAGCACTCGTACTTCTGTGGGAGGGGGGTTCTTC.

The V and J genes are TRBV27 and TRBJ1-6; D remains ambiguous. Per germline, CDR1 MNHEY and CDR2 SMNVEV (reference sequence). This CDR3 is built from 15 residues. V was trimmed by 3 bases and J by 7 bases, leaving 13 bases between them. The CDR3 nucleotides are TGTGCCAGCAGTTTTTTCTCAGGATGGAATTCACCCCTCCACTTT. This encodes CASSFFSGWNSPLHF.

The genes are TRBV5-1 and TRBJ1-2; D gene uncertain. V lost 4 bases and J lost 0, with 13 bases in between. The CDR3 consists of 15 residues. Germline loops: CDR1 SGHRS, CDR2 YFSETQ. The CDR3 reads CASSPGFSSNYGYTF. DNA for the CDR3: TGCGCCAGCAGCCCCGGGTTTTCCTCTAACTATGGCTACACCTTC.

CDR3 loop: CASSILQGATGQPQHF. DNA of the CDR3: TGTGCCAGTAGTATTTTACAGGGGGCGACGGGGCAGCCCCAGCATTTT. The J gene is TRBJ1-5, the V gene TRBV19; TRBD1 agrees at 9 bases. The CDR3 totals 16 residues. Germline loops: CDR1 LNHDA, CDR2 SQIVND (reference sequence). J gave up 7 bases and V 3 bases, and 10 bases lay outside the gene matches.

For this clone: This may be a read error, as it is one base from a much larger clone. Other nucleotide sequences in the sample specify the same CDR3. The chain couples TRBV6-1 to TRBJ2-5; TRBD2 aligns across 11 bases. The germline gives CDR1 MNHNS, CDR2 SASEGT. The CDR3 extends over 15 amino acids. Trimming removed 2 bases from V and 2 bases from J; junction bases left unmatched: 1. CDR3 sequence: CASSELAGGQETQYF. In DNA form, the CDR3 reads TGTGCCAGCAGTGAATTAGCGGGGGGGCAAGAGACCCAGTACTTC.

The CDR3 nucleotides are TGTGCCACTGCTGGGGGGGGGTATAATTCACCCCTCCACTTT. Translating it yields CATAGGGYNSPLHF. This chain connects TRBV27 to TRBJ1-6, with D possibly TRBD1 on 5 matching bases. Per the germline V gene, CDR1 is MNHEY and CDR2 is SMNVEV (reference sequence). There are 14 residues in the CDR3. V was cut by 10 bases and J by 4 bases, with 14 bases left in between.

DNA of the CDR3: TGTGCCAGCAGCTGGGCGGGGGCCCTCACAGATACGCAGTATTTT. The encoded protein is CASSWAGALTDTQYF. V and J are TRBV7-3 and TRBJ2-3; D is perhaps TRBD2 (7 bases). In germline, CDR1 is SGHTA, CDR2 FQGTGA. V lost 4 bases and J lost 2, with 13 bases in between. The CDR3 sequence is 15 residues long. Full variable domain (outside the CDR3, taken from reference TRBV7-3 and TRBJ2-3): GAGVSQTPSNKVTEKGKYVELRCDPISGHTALYWYRQSLGQGPEFLIYFQGTGAADDSGLPNDRFFAVRPEGSVSTLKIQRTERGDSAVYLCASSWAGALTDTQYFGPGTRLTVL.

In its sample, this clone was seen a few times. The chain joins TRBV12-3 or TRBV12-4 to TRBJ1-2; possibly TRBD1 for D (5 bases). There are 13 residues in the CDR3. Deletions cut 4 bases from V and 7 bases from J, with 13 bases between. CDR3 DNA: TGTGCCAGCAGTTCATTAGGGGTTTTTGGCTACACCTTC. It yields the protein CASSSLGVFGYTF.

The CDR3 nucleotides are TGTGCCAGCAGCTTAGTTCCTGGGCCCCGAGGGACTAAATTCGAAAAACTGTTTTTT. Amino acid sequence: CASSLVPGPRGTKFEKLFF. The gene calls are TRBV7-9 and TRBJ1-4; possible D gene TRBD1, 5 bases. Germline-derived CDR1 and CDR2 are SEHNR and FQNEAQ (reference sequence). The CDR3 runs 19 residues. Between the trimmed V and J ends, which lost 1 base and 8 bases, there was a span of 26 bases.

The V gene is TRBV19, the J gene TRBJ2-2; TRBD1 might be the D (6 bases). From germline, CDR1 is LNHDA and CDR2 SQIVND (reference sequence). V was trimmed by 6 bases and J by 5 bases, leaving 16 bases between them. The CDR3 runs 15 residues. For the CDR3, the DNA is TGTGCCAGTAGCCAAACAGGGTTTTGGACCGGGGAGCTGTTTTTT. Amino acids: CASSQTGFWTGELFF.